This is a list of T cell receptor beta chains from one sample in a study of T-cell reconstitution after alpha-beta-depleted transplantation in children. MiXCR was run by TCRdb on the PCR reads, yielding one entry per CDR3 protein. Among hundreds of thousands of distinct CDR3 sequences listed, more than 8% were seen once. The material sequenced was PBMCs from the stem cell graft donor, taken from the stem cell graft. The source of these receptors is a human donor who donated a stem cell graft to a child with SCID. Each CDR3 is given with its conserved first and last residue. The D gene is left open where the match is weak. The size of a clone is reported for some rows only, either as once, few or many, or as a class for expanded clones.

d_gene	j_gene	v_gene	abundance	CDR3aa	CDR3nt
-	TRBJ2-7	TRBV6-6	-	CASSNIGSYEQYF	TGTGCCAGCAGTAACATCGGATCCTACGAGCAGTACTTC
-	TRBJ2-3	TRBV12-3/TRBV12-4	-	CASQQSGTQYF	TGTGCCAGCCAACAATCCGGTACGCAGTATTTT
-	TRBJ2-2	TRBV4-2	few	CASSQVWSNTGELFF	TGTGCCAGCAGCCAAGTCTGGTCCAACACCGGGGAGCTGTTTTTT
TRBD2	TRBJ2-1	TRBV10-3	-	CAISEWGTSGENEQFF	TGTGCCATCAGTGAGTGGGGGACTAGCGGGGAGAATGAGCAGTTCTTC
-	TRBJ2-7	TRBV5-1	-	CASSLRGRAGAVLFYEQYF	TGCGCCAGCAGCTTAAGGGGCCGAGCAGGGGCCGTCTTATTTTACGAGCAGTACTTC
-	TRBJ2-7	TRBV7-2	-	CASSSQGGTEQYF	TGTGCCAGCAGCTCCCAGGGGGGAACCGAGCAGTACTTC
-	TRBJ1-2	TRBV15	-	CATSREEAIGTPFLYGYTF	TGTGCCACCAGCAGAGAAGAGGCGATAGGGACCCCTTTTCTCTATGGCTACACCTTC
-	TRBJ1-4	TRBV20-1	few	CSARDDGATNEKLFF	TGCAGTGCTAGAGATGACGGGGCAACTAATGAAAAACTGTTTTTT
-	TRBJ1-1	TRBV9	-	CASSVQTADTEAFF	TGTGCCAGCAGCGTACAGACTGCGGACACTGAAGCTTTCTTT
-	TRBJ2-1	TRBV12-3/TRBV12-4	many	CASSLINEQFF	TGTGCCAGCAGCCTTATAAATGAGCAGTTCTTC
-	TRBJ2-7	TRBV4-1	-	CASSQRAGAGSYEQYF	TGCGCCAGCAGCCAAAGGGCGGGGGCTGGCTCCTACGAGCAGTACTTC
TRBD1	TRBJ2-5	TRBV20-1	few	CSARSTGVGETQYF	TGCAGTGCTAGATCGACAGGGGTGGGAGAGACCCAGTACTTC
TRBD2	TRBJ2-1	TRBV5-5	few	CASSRSKGLADNEQFF	TGTGCCAGCAGTCGCAGTAAGGGACTAGCGGACAATGAGCAGTTCTTC
-	TRBJ2-5	TRBV5-1	few	CASSLAGYQETQYF	TGCGCCAGCAGCTTGGCTGGGTACCAAGAGACCCAGTACTTC
-	TRBJ2-2	TRBV5-1	few	CASSLVTDNTGELFF	TGCGCCAGCAGCTTGGTAACAGATAACACCGGGGAGCTGTTTTTT
-	TRBJ1-6	TRBV5-1	many	CASSLWPNGNSPLHF	TGCGCCAGCAGCCTTTGGCCTAATGGGAATTCACCCCTCCACTTT
TRBD1	TRBJ2-1	TRBV5-4	few	CASRRGTAPGNEQFF	TGTGCCAGCAGGCGAGGGACAGCCCCCGGGAATGAGCAGTTCTTC
-	TRBJ2-7	TRBV6-2/TRBV6-3	many	CASSVRTTYEQYF	TGTGCCAGCAGCGTTAGGACAACCTACGAGCAGTACTTC
-	TRBJ2-1	TRBV14	few	CASSPPESLYNEQFF	TGTGCCAGCAGCCCACCCGAGTCCCTCTACAATGAGCAGTTCTTC
-	TRBJ2-5	TRBV7-8	-	CASSLALRGEQETQYF	TGTGCCAGCAGCTTAGCGCTCAGGGGGGAGCAAGAGACCCAGTACTTC
-	TRBJ1-5	TRBV14	-	CASQQSNQPQHF	TGTGCCAGTCAACAGAGCAATCAGCCCCAGCATTTT
TRBD1	TRBJ2-2	TRBV7-3	many	CASSLLGDRGSSGELFF	TGTGCCAGCAGCTTATTGGGTGACAGGGGTTCGTCCGGGGAGCTGTTTTTT
TRBD1	TRBJ2-3	TRBV20-1	-	CSARDRRIGDTQYF	TGCAGTGCAAGGGACAGGCGCATAGGAGATACGCAGTATTTT
-	TRBJ2-5	TRBV20-1	few	CSAIEAQETQYF	TGCAGTGCAATAGAGGCCCAAGAGACCCAGTACTTC
-	TRBJ1-1	TRBV7-9	many	CASSSGGTEAFF	TGTGCCAGCAGCTCTGGAGGCACTGAAGCTTTCTTT
-	TRBJ2-3	TRBV6-1	-	CASSEIGSDTQYF	TGTGCCAGCAGTGAGATTGGGAGTGATACGCAGTATTTT
-	TRBJ2-3	TRBV3-1	few	CASSHRGQTSTDTQYF	TGTGCCAGCAGCCATCGGGGACAAACAAGCACAGATACGCAGTATTTT
TRBD1	TRBJ2-2	TRBV10-3	few	CAILAGGHTGELFF	TGTGCCATCCTTGCAGGGGGCCACACCGGGGAGCTGTTTTTT
-	TRBJ2-7	TRBV7-6	-	CASSQGETYEQYF	TGTGCCAGCAGCCAGGGTGAAACCTACGAGCAGTACTTC
TRBD1	TRBJ2-2	TRBV7-8	-	CASSLELGQEDTGELFF	TGTGCCAGCAGCTTAGAATTAGGACAGGAGGACACCGGGGAGCTGTTTTTT
TRBD2	TRBJ2-5	TRBV10-3	few	CAISDPRTSGQETQYF	TGTGCCATCAGTGATCCCCGGACTAGCGGGCAAGAGACCCAGTACTTC
-	TRBJ2-7	TRBV7-9	-	CASSAGPNEQYF	TGTGCCAGCAGCGCCGGGCCTAACGAGCAGTACTTC
-	TRBJ1-4	TRBV7-7	-	CASSPRISNEKLFF	TGTGCCAGCAGCCCGCGGATTTCGAATGAAAAACTGTTTTTT
-	TRBJ2-6	TRBV10-3	many	CAITGDGSYSGANVLTF	TGTGCCATCACCGGGGACGGTTCATACTCTGGGGCCAACGTCCTGACTTTC
-	TRBJ1-2	TRBV4-1	few	CASSQDSGEKNYGYTF	TGCGCCAGCAGCCAAGATTCAGGGGAAAAAAACTATGGCTACACCTTC
-	TRBJ2-5	TRBV18	-	CASSSAGTETQYF	TGTGCCAGCTCATCGGCGGGGACAGAGACCCAGTACTTC
-	TRBJ1-1	TRBV3-1	few	CASSQPTPNTEAFF	TGTGCCAGCAGCCAACCCACACCGAACACTGAAGCTTTCTTT
TRBD1	TRBJ2-3	TRBV12-3/TRBV12-4	few	CASSWDRGADTQYF	TGTGCCAGCAGTTGGGACAGGGGCGCAGATACGCAGTATTTT
-	TRBJ2-2	TRBV10-3	few	CAITRERGNTGELFF	TGTGCCATCACCAGAGAACGTGGGAACACCGGGGAGCTGTTTTTT
-	TRBJ2-3	TRBV5-1	-	CASSFLRQPDTQYF	TGCGCCAGCAGCTTCCTACGACAGCCCGATACGCAGTATTTT
-	TRBJ1-5	TRBV5-1	-	CASSLKTREDYQPQHF	TGCGCCAGCAGCTTGAAGACACGAGAAGACTATCAGCCCCAGCATTTT
-	TRBJ2-1	TRBV29-1	few	CSVDFLARNEQFF	TGCAGCGTTGATTTCCTAGCGCGCAATGAGCAGTTCTTC
-	TRBJ2-1	TRBV12-3/TRBV12-4	-	CASSFAPNEQFF	TGTGCCAGCAGTTTTGCTCCCAATGAGCAGTTCTTC
-	TRBJ2-7	TRBV18	-	CASSSTVTEQYF	TGTGCCAGCTCATCGACTGTTACCGAGCAGTACTTC
TRBD1	TRBJ1-3	TRBV12-3/TRBV12-4	many	CASGQGASGNTIYF	TGTGCCAGCGGACAGGGGGCATCTGGAAACACCATATATTTT
TRBD1	TRBJ2-7	TRBV7-2	many	CASSLEAGGLYEQYF	TGTGCCAGCAGCTTGGAGGCAGGGGGATTGTACGAGCAGTACTTC
-	TRBJ2-1	TRBV6-4	many	CASSDGGSYNEQFF	TGTGCCAGCAGTGACGGGGGCTCCTACAATGAGCAGTTCTTC
-	TRBJ2-1	TRBV5-6	-	CASSSFEGLNEQFF	TGTGCCAGCAGCTCATTTGAGGGGCTCAATGAGCAGTTCTTC
TRBD1	TRBJ1-6	TRBV20-1	-	CSASDLRDSNSPLHF	TGCAGTGCTAGTGACCTCCGGGACAGTAATTCACCCCTCCACTTT
TRBD1	TRBJ2-7	TRBV5-1	few	CASSDGQGASYEQYF	TGCGCCAGCAGCGACGGACAGGGGGCTTCCTACGAGCAGTACTTC
-	TRBJ2-2	TRBV20-1	-	CSARREGLSTGELFF	TGCAGTGCTAGACGAGAGGGGCTGAGCACCGGGGAGCTGTTTTTT
-	TRBJ2-6	TRBV12-3/TRBV12-4	many	CASSLTGANVLTF	TGTGCCAGCAGTTTAACGGGGGCCAACGTCCTGACTTTC
TRBD1	TRBJ2-3	TRBV5-1	few	CASSLVGTGADTQYF	TGCGCCAGCAGCTTGGTCGGGACAGGGGCAGATACGCAGTATTTT
TRBD2	TRBJ2-1	TRBV20-1	-	CSATTTSGGTNEQFF	TGCAGTGCTACCACCACTAGCGGGGGGACCAATGAGCAGTTCTTC
TRBD1	TRBJ2-2	TRBV29-1	-	CSGGQLAGELFF	TGCAGCGGGGGACAGTTAGCCGGGGAGCTGTTTTTT
-	TRBJ2-7	TRBV20-1	many	CSASQNPSYEQYF	TGCAGTGCTAGTCAGAACCCTTCCTACGAGCAGTACTTC
-	TRBJ1-1	TRBV7-9	-	CASSLVGRGATEAFF	TGTGCCAGCAGCTTAGTCGGCAGGGGTGCCACTGAAGCTTTCTTT
-	TRBJ1-2	TRBV7-3	few	CASSSGQAYGYTF	TGTGCCAGCAGCTCAGGACAAGCATATGGCTACACCTTC